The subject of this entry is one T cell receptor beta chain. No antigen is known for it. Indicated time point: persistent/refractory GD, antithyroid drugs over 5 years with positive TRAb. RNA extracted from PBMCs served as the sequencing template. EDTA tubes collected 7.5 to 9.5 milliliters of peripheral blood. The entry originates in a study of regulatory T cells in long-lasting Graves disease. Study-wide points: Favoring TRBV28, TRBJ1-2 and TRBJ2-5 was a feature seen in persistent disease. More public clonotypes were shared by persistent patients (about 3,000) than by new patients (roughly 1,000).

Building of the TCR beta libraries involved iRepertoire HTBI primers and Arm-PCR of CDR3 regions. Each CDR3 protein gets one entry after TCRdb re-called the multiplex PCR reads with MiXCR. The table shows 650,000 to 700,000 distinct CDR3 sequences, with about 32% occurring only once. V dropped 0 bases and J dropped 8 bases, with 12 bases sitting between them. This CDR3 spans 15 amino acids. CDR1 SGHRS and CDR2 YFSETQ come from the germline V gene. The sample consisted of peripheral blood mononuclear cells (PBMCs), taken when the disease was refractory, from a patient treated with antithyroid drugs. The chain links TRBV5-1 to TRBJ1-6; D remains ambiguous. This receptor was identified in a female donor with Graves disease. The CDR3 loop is CASSLGPPDDSPLHF. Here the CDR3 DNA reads TGCGCCAGCAGCTTGGGACCGCCGGATGATTCACCCCTCCACTTT.